One TCR beta chain is described in this entry. The data are from a study of blood T cell repertoires in COVID-19. Looking at the study overall: PBMCs, B-cell-depleted T cells, or T cells were the source of the cDNA or gDNA that made up the material.

As originally analysed: Reference gene primer amplification yielded estimated nucleated cell counts. Profiled with immunoSEQ multiplex PCR; TCRdb holds only in-frame clones, not every one. The DNA was the basis for D and trimming; V, J and clone size are from that table. The repertoire consists of roughly 70,000 clones, with 75% to 95% occurring once and the leading ten covering 6.9%. The source material was peripheral blood. The receptor was isolated from a human donor in a cohort sampled during active COVID-19.

The CDR3, as DNA: TGTGCCAGCAGTTTACAGGCCGAGCAGTTCTTC. This codes for CASSLQAEQFF. The chain has TRBV6-2 or TRBV6-3 and TRBJ2-1, with D perhaps matching TRBD1 (5 bases). Looked up from germline, CDR1 is MNHEY and CDR2 is SVGEGT. The V gene lost 4 bases and the J gene lost 10 bases, with 8 bases spanning the gap. This CDR3 has 11 residues.